Listed below are T cell receptor beta chains from one sample, sequenced in a study of T cells in Graves' hyperthyroidism and ophthalmopathy. Each CDR3 protein is one row after TCRdb ran MiXCR on the multiplex PCR reads. Seen here are about 520,000 distinct CDR3 sequences, 20% to 25% observed once, and the top ten hold approximately 26%. The material sequenced was blood. The source of these receptors is a young man with Graves' hyperthyroidism. The conserved cysteine and the conserved F or W are not part of the CDR3 here. Each record gives: D gene, V gene, CDR3 protein. The D gene is left open where the match is weak.

>.|TRBV6-1
SHLQLNTEAF
>.|TRBV24-1
ATSDPTGGGQPQH
>.|TRBV12-3/TRBV12-4
ASKGGAGNTIY
>.|TRBV30
AWSPLSSAEAF
>.|TRBV24-1
ATSDWAGSTEAF
>.|TRBV28
ASSGLLEQY
>TRBD1|TRBV7-8
ASSLYGTGDGYT
>TRBD2|TRBV7-9
ASSLGPGLAHEQY
>.|TRBV28
ASSLHSSGANVLT
>.|TRBV2
ASSYRDGSYEQY
>TRBD1|TRBV28
ASSPGTGGTDTGELF
>.|TRBV6-1
ASSTGVRLETQY